Each of the 7 T cell receptor beta chains below was sequenced from the same sample in a study of blood T cell repertoires in COVID-19 (dated by TCRdb to 2019 to 2021). The library was prepared using the immunoSEQ multiplex PCR assay. Here the immuneACCESS table is served through TCRdb, limited to in-frame sequences with V and J called. Missing clones are a known gap in these copies; in checked studies unresolved V genes cover under half, and the rest lacks a known reason. This sample gives a few hundred thousand clones in total; around 88% of them show up just once. The ten most abundant clones make up about 1.3% of the sample. Sequencing was carried out using peripheral blood. The receptor source for this set is an elderly man with acute or convalescent COVID-19.

This clone came up a few times. The rearrangement links TRBV4-3 to TRBJ2-3; 11 nucleotides match TRBD2. The germline V gene has CDR1 LGHNA and CDR2 YSLEER. This CDR3 has 17 residues. V shed 1 base, J shed 6 bases, and the junction held 9 bases outside the gene matches. The CDR3 region has the DNA TGCGCCAGCAGCCAAGCCTTGACTAGCGGGGTGAAGGATACGCAGTATTTT. Translating gives CASSQALTSGVKDTQYF.

The chain employs TRBV7-9 and TRBJ2-7; the match to TRBD2 covers 7 bases. Germline lookup yields CDR1 SEHNR and CDR2 FQNEAQ (reference sequence). The V segment lost 2 bases and the J segment 2 bases; nucleotides outside the gene matches: 3. The CDR3 has 14 amino acids. The CDR3 region is CASSLSGGTYEQYF. The CDR3 DNA sequence: TGTGCCAGCAGCTTATCGGGGGGAACCTACGAGCAGTACTTC.

V usage is TRBV10-1 and J usage is TRBJ2-3, with D uncertain. V gave up 7 bases and J gave up 2 bases, with 13 bases separating them. Germline loops: CDR1 WNHNN, CDR2 SYGVQD (reference sequence). The CDR3 has 14 residues. CDR3: CASMVYRNTDTQYF. In nucleotides, the CDR3 is TGCGCCAGCATGGTCTACAGAAACACAGATACGCAGTATTTT.

This chain links TRBV18 with TRBJ2-7, with TRBD1 matching over 7 bases. V gave up 3 bases and J gave up 2 bases; unmatched junction bases: 4. The CDR3 contains 14 residues. CDR1 and CDR2 from the germline V gene are KGHSH and LQKENI. The CDR3 sequence is CASSPSTGTYEQYF. CDR3 DNA: TGTGCCAGCTCACCCTCGACAGGGACCTACGAGCAGTACTTC.

The rearrangement joins TRBV14 to TRBJ2-1, with 10 bases lining up with TRBD1. Per germline, CDR1 SGHDN and CDR2 FVKESK. The ends lost 3 bases at V and 6 bases at J; junction bases unmatched: 8. This CDR3 contains 16 residues. The CDR3 here is CASSQGQGFLGNEQFF. DNA of the CDR3: TGTGCCAGCAGCCAGGGACAGGGGTTTTTGGGCAATGAGCAGTTCTTC.

CDR3 sequence: CASTKDRGFEKLFF. DNA for the CDR3: TGTGCCAGCACCAAGGACAGGGGTTTCGAAAAACTGTTTTTT. The chain employs TRBV6-6 and TRBJ1-4, with 9 bases matching TRBD1. Germline lookup yields CDR1 MNHNY and CDR2 SVGAGI (reference sequence). V gave up 7 bases and J gave up 8 bases; unmatched junction bases: 8. This CDR3 has 14 amino acids.

This rearrangement joins TRBV11-1 to TRBJ2-1, with TRBD2 matching over 8 bases. This CDR3 contains 16 residues. V lost 5 bases and J lost 5; bases outside the gene matches: 11. CDR1 is SGHAT, CDR2 FQDESV, per germline (reference sequence). The CDR3 sequence: CASSPGGREVNNEQFF. CDR3 DNA sequence: TGTGCCAGCAGCCCGGGCGGGCGGGAGGTGAACAATGAGCAGTTCTTC.